The clone carrying this T cell receptor (beta chain) was observed a few times. Antigen specificity is unknown. One to two pinch biopsies were taken from the rectum during colonoscopy. The CDR3 consists of 15 residues. CDR1 MGHRA and CDR2 YSYEKL come from the germline V gene. V lost 0 bases to trimming and J lost 4 bases; unmatched junction nucleotides: 5. The sample is drawn from a study of pediatric ulcerative colitis. Assay used: immunoSEQ multiplex PCR; TCRdb lists only in-frame clones, some missing. The top ten hold about 7.8% of the sample, which has fewer than 30,000 clones, approximately 71% seen once. Study-wide results and limits: A couple of rectal CDR3 clonotypes occurred in all ulcerative colitis patients.

The receptor's source is a boy under 18 with severe ulcerative colitis. Sequencing used gut tissue. This chain links TRBV4-1 with TRBJ1-2; 7 nucleotides agree with TRBD1. The CDR3 reads CASSQDSQGVYGYTF. The DNA of the CDR3 is TGCGCCAGCAGCCAAGATTCCCAGGGGGTCTATGGCTACACCTTC.